This T cell receptor beta chain was captured in a study of OX40 agonist ivuxolimab in advanced cancers. Study-wide context: Ivuxolimab doses were 0.01, 0.1, 0.3, 1.5, 3 or 10 mg/kg every 2 weeks.

Autoimmune disease history or systemic immunosuppression led to patient exclusion. Blood was sampled at baseline, cycle 4 day 1, and cycle 7 day 1. Trimming stripped 6 bases from V and 4 bases from J, with 15 bases between. In germline, CDR1 is MNHEY, CDR2 SVGAGI. The CDR3 extends over 14 amino acids. The assay was immunoSEQ multiplex PCR, and TCRdb's table has in-frame clones only and misses some. The sample includes approximately 84,000 clones, approximately 90% of them seen just once. Points on this clone: Its antigen remains unknown.

General study findings and limits: At 0.1 to 3.0 mg/kg, clonal expansion of CD4+ and CD8+ blood T cells had occurred by week 6.

The clonotype comes from an adult with an advanced solid tumor such as melanoma, head and neck, liver or kidney cancer. This sequence joins TRBV6-5 and TRBJ1-1, with a tentative D call TRBD1 (5 bases). The material sequenced was CD4+ or CD8+ T cells sorted from blood, taken in a trial of the OX40 agonist ivuxolimab. CDR3 in DNA: TGTGCCAGCAGCCCTTCCGGGGGTATCACTGAAGCTTTCTTT. It specifies CASSPSGGITEAFF.